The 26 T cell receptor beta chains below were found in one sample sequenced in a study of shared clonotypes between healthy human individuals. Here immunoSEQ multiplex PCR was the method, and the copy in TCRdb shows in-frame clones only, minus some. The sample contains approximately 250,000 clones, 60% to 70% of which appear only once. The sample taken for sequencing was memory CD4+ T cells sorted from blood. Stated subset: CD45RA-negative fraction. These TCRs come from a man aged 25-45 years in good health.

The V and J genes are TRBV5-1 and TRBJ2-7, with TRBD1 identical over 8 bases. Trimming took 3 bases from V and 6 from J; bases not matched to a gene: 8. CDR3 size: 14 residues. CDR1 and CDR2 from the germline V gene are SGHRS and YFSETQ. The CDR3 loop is CASSSQGAESEQYF. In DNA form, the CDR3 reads TGCGCCAGCAGCTCTCAGGGGGCGGAATCCGAGCAGTACTTC.

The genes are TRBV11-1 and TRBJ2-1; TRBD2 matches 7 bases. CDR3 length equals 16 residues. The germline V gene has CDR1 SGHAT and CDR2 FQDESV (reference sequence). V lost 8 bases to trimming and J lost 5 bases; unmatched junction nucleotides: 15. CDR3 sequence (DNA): TGTGCCAGCGCAACTTATGGGGCTAGCGGCCACAATGAGCAGTTCTTC. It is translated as CASATYGASGHNEQFF. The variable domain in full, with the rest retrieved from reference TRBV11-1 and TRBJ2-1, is EAEVAQSPRYKITEKSQAVAFWCDPISGHATLYWYRQILGQGPELLVQFQDESVVDDSQLPKDRFSAERLKGVDSTLKIQPAELGDSAMYLCASATYGASGHNEQFFGPGTRLTVL.

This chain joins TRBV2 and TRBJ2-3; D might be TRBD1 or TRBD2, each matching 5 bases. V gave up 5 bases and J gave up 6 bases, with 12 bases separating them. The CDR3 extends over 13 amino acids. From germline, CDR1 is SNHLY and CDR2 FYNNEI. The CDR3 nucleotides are TGTGCCAGCAGTCTGGGGGTTCGCGATACGCAGTATTTT. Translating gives CASSLGVRDTQYF. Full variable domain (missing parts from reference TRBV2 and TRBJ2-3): EPEVTQTPSHQVTQMGQEVILRCVPISNHLYFYWYRQILGQKVEFLVSFYNNEISEKSEIFDDQFSVERPDGSNFTLKIRSTKLEDSAMYFCASSLGVRDTQYFGPGTRLTVL.

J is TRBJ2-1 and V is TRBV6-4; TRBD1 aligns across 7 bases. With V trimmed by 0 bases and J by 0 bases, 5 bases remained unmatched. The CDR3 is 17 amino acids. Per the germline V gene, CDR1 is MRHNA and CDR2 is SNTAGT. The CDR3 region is CASSDSTYRGSYNEQFF. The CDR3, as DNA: TGTGCCAGCAGTGACTCGACGTACAGGGGCTCCTACAATGAGCAGTTCTTC.

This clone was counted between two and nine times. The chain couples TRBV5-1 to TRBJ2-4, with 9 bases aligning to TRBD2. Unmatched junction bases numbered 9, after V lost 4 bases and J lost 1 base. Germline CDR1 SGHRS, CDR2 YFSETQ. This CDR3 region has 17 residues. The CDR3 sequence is CASSPRTSAMAKNIQYF. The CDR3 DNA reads TGCGCCAGCAGCCCCCGGACTAGCGCTATGGCCAAAAACATTCAGTACTTC.

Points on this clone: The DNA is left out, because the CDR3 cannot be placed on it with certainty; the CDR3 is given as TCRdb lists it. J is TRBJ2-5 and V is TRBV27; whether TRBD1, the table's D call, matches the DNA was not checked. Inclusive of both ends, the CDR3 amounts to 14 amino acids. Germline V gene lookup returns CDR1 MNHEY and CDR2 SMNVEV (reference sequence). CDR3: CASSFLAGRETQYF.

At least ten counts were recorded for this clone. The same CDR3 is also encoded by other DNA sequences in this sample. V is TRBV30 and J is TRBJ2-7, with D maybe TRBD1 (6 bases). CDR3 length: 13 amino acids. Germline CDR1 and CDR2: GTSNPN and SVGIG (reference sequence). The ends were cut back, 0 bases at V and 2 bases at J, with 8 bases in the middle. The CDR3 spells CAWSVTGPYEQYF. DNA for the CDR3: TGTGCCTGGAGTGTTACAGGGCCCTACGAGCAGTACTTC.

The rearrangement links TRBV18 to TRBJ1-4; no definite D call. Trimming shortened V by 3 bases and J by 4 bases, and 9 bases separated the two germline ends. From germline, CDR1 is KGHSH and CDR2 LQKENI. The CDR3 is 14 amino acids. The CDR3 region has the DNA TGTGCCAGCTCACCGAGCCAGAGTAATGAAAAACTGTTTTTT. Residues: CASSPSQSNEKLFF. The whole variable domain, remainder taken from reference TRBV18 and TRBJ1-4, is NAGVMQNPRHLVRRRGQEARLRCSPMKGHSHVYWYRQLPEEGLKFMVYLQKENIIDESGMPKERFSAEFPKEGPSILRIQQVVRGDSAAYFCASSPSQSNEKLFFGSGTQLSVL.

CDR3 sequence (DNA): TGTGCCAGCAGCCTTCCCCGGGACAGAAATAATGAAAAACTGTTTTTT. This gives the protein CASSLPRDRNNEKLFF. The chain links TRBV7-2 to TRBJ1-4, with 7 bases identical to TRBD1. After removal of 5 bases from V and 4 bases from J, the junction contained 10 bases not matched to a gene. From germline, CDR1 is SGHTA and CDR2 FQGNSA. This CDR3 is 16 amino acids long.

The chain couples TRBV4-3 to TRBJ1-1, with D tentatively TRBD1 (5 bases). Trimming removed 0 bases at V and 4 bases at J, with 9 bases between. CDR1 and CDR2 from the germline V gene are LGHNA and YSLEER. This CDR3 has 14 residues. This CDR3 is CASSQEWGGTEAFF. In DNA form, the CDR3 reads TGCGCCAGCAGCCAAGAATGGGGGGGCACTGAAGCTTTCTTT.

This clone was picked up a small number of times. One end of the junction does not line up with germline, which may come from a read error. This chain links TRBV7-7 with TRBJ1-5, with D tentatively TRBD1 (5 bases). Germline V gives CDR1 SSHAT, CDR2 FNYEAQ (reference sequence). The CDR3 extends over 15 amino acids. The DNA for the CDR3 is TGTGCTAGCAGCTTCCGTGACAGAAGTCTTCAGCCCCAGCATTTT. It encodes CASSFRDRSLQPQHF.

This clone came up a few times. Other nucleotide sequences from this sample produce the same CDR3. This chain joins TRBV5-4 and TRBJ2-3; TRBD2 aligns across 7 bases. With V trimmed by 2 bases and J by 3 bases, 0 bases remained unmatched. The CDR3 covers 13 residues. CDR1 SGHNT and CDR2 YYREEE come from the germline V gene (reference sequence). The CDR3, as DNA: TGTGCCAGCAGCTTTAGCGGGACAGATACGCAGTATTTT. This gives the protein CASSFSGTDTQYF.

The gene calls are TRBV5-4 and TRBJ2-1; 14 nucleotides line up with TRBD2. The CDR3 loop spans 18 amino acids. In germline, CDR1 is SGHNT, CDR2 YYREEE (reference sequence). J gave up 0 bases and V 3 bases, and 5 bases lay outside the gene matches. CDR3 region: CASSSGLAGVSSYNEQFF. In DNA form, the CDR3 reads TGTGCCAGCAGCTCGGGACTAGCGGGAGTGTCCTCCTACAATGAGCAGTTCTTC.

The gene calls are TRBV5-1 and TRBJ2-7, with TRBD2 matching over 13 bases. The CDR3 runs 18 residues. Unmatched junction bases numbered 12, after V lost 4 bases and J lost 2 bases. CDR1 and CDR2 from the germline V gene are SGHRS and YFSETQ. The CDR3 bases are TGCGCCAGCAGCCCGCAAACTAGCGGGAGGGGTTTGGCCTACGAGCAGTACTTC. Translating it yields CASSPQTSGRGLAYEQYF.

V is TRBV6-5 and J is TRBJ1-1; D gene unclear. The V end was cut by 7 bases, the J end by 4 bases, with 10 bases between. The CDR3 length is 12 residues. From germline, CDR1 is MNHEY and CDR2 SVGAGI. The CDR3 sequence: CASTDPFTEAFF. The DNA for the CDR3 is TGTGCCAGCACCGATCCGTTCACTGAAGCTTTCTTT.

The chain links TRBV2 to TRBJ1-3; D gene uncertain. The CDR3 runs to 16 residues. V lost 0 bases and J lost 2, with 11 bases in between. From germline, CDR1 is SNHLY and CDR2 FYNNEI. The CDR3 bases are TGTGCCAGCAGTGAAGCTAGCAGGACGGCTGGAAACACCATATATTTT. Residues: CASSEASRTAGNTIYF.

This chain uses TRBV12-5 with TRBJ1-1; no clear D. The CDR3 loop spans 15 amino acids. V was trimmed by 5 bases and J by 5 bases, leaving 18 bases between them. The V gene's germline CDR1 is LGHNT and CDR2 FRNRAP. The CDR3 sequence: CASGDNWRPGTEAFF. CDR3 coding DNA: TGTGCTAGTGGTGATAATTGGAGGCCGGGAACTGAAGCTTTCTTT.

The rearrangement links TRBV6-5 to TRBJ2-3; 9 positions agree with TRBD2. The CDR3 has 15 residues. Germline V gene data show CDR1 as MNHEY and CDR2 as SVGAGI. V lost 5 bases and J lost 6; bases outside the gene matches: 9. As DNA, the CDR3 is TGTGCCAGCAGTACCCGAAGACTAGCGGAGGATACGCAGTATTTT. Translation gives CASSTRRLAEDTQYF.

The CDR3 loop reads CASSPQGADNHEQYF. The CDR3 DNA sequence: TGTGCCAGCAGCCCACAGGGGGCGGACAACCACGAGCAGTACTTC. V gene TRBV11-2 combines with J gene TRBJ2-7; TRBD1 matches at 9 bases. Trimming cost V 5 bases and J 5 bases; bases outside gene matches: 10. This CDR3 contains 15 residues. In germline, CDR1 is SGHAT, CDR2 FQNNGV.

The CDR3 reads CASSQEVMASRNEQFF. The DNA for the CDR3 is TGTGCCAGCAGCCAAGAGGTAATGGCTAGTCGCAATGAGCAGTTCTTC. The chain carries TRBV14 and TRBJ2-1; no firm D call. Trimming removed 0 bases at V and 6 bases at J, with 15 bases between. The CDR3 runs 16 residues. From germline, CDR1 is SGHDN and CDR2 FVKESK.

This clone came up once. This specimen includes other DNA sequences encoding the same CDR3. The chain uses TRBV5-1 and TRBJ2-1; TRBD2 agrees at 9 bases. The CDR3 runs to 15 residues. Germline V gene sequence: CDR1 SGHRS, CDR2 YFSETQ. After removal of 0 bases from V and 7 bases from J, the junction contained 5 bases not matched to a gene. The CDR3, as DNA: TGCGCCAGCAGCTTGGGGCTAGCGGGATTAAATGAGCAGTTCTTC. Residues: CASSLGLAGLNEQFF.

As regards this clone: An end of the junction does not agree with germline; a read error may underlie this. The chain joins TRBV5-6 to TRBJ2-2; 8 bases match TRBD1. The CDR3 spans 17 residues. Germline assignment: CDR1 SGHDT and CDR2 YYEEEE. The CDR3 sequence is CASTLTGDTTYTGELFF. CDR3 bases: TGTGCCAGCACCTTGACAGGGGACACGACTTACACCGGGGAGCTGTTTTTT.

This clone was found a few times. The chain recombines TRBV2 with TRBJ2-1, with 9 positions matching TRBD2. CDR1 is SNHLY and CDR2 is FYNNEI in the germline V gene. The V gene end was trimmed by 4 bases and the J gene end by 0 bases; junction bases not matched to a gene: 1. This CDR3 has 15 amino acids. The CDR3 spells CASSVREGSYNEQFF. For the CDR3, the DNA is TGTGCCAGCAGTGTGCGGGAGGGCTCCTACAATGAGCAGTTCTTC.

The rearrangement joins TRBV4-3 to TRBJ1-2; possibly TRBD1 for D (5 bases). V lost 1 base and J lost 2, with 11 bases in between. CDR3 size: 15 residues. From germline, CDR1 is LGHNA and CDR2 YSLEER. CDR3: CASSQGISGNYGYTF. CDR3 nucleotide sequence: TGCGCCAGCAGCCAAGGGATTTCAGGGAACTATGGCTACACCTTC.

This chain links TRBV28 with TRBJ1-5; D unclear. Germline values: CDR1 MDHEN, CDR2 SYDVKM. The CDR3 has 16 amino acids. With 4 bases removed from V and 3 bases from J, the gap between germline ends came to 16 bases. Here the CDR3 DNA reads TGTGCCAGCAGTTCGCTCGGATGGGTGGACAATCAGCCCCAGCATTTT. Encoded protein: CASSSLGWVDNQPQHF.

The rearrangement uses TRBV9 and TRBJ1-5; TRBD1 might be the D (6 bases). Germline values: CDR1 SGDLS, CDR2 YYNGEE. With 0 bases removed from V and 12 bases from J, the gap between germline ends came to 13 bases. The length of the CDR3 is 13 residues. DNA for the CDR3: TGTGCCAGCAGCGTAGCGTTAGGGGGTCTCCAGCATTTT. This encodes CASSVALGGLQHF.